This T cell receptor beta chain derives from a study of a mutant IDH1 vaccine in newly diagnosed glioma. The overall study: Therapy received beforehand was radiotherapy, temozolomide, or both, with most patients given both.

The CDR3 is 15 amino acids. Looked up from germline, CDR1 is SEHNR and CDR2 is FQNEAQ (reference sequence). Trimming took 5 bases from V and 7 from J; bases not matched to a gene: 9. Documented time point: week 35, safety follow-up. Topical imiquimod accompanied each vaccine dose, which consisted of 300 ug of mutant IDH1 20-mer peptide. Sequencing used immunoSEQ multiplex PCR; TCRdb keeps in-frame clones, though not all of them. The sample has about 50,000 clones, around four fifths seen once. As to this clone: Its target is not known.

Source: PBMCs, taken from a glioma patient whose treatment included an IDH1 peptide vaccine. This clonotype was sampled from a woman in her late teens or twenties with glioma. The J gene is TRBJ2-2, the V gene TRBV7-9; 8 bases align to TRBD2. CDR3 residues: CASSAPGGANGELFF. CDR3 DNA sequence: TGTGCCAGCAGCGCCCCCGGGGGGGCAAACGGGGAGCTGTTTTTT.